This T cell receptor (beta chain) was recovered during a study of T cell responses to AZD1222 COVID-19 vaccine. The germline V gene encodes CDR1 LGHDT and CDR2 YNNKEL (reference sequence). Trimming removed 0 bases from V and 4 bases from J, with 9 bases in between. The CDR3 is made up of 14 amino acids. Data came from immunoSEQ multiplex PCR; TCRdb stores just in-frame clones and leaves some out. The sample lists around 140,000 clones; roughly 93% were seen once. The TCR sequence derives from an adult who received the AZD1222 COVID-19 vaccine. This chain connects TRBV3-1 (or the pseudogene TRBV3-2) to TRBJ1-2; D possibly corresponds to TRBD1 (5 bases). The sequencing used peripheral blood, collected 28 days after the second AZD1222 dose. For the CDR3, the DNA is TGTGCCAGCAGCCAAGATGGGCAGGGCTATGGCTACACCTTC. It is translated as CASSQDGQGYGYTF.